One sample yielded the 10 T cell receptor beta chains listed below, sequenced in a study of T cells in Graves' hyperthyroidism and ophthalmopathy. RNA transcripts gave rise to amplified TCR beta CDR3 regions. A first-round RT-PCR of the TCR CDR3 used the HTBI primer set. Each CDR3 protein is one row after TCRdb ran MiXCR on the multiplex PCR reads. The sample holds under 350,000 distinct CDR3 sequences, 20% to 25% seen once. Sequenced sample: blood. The source of these receptors is a man in his forties with Graves' hyperthyroidism that later progressed to Graves' ophthalmopathy.

This clonotype came up many times. CDR3 sequence reads: CASSENTNSGNTIYF. The CDR3 coding sequence is TGTGCCAGCAGTGAGAACACCAACTCTGGAAACACCATATATTTT. The gene calls are TRBV6-1 and TRBJ1-3; D gene unclear. CDR3 size: 15 residues. Germline loops: CDR1 MNHNS, CDR2 SASEGT. The germline V and J ends were trimmed by 3 bases and 0 bases, with 9 bases remaining between them.

This clonotype occurred many times. The J gene is TRBJ1-5, the V gene TRBV20-1; 9 nucleotides match TRBD1. Trimming at V came to 6 bases and at J to 7 bases, leaving 7 bases not matched to a gene. Per germline, CDR1 DFQATT and CDR2 SNEGSKA (reference sequence). This CDR3 spans 13 amino acids. The CDR3 DNA reads as TGCAGTGCCATACAGGGGGCTGGACAGCCCCAGCATTTT. It is translated as CSAIQGAGQPQHF.

Ten or more counts support this clonotype. V and J are TRBV5-1 and TRBJ2-5; possibly TRBD1 for D (6 bases). This CDR3 contains 16 residues. CDR1 is SGHRS and CDR2 is YFSETQ in the germline V gene. V was shortened by 4 bases and J by 2 bases, with 18 bases between the two germline ends. CDR3 sequence reads: CASSTQPGTHQETQYF. The CDR3 DNA reads as TGCGCCAGCAGCACCCAGCCCGGGACACATCAAGAGACCCAGTACTTC.

The chain couples TRBV6-5 to TRBJ1-2, with a tentative D call TRBD1 (6 bases). This CDR3 has 13 amino acids. The V end lost 5 bases, the J end lost 8 bases, and 15 bases lay between the germline ends. Germline loops: CDR1 MNHEY, CDR2 SVGAGI. The CDR3 loop is CASSTGGGRGYTF. CDR3 nucleotides: TGTGCCAGCAGTACTGGAGGGGGTAGAGGCTACACCTTC.

This clonotype was recorded at least ten times. V usage is TRBV12-5 and J usage is TRBJ1-5; no clear D. Germline V CDR1 and CDR2: LGHNT, FRNRAP. Between the trimmed V and J ends, which lost 5 bases and 0 bases, there was a span of 11 bases. This CDR3 has 15 amino acids. CDR3 sequence reads: CASGPDTDSNQPQHF. CDR3 bases: TGTGCTAGTGGTCCTGACACTGATAGCAATCAGCCCCAGCATTTT.

In this sample, this clonotype turned up a few times. The chain carries TRBV6-2 or TRBV6-3 and TRBJ2-6, with TRBD2 matching over 7 bases. The CDR3 contains 17 residues. J was trimmed by 0 bases and V by 2 bases; bases with no gene match: 4. CDR1 is MNHEY and CDR2 is SVGEGT in the germline V gene. CDR3 DNA: TGTGCCAGCAGTTACCAACTAGCGATCTCTGGGGCCAACGTCCTGACTTTC. Protein: CASSYQLAISGANVLTF.

In its sample, this clonotype was seen many times. The chain carries TRBV4-2 and TRBJ2-7; 8 nucleotides agree with TRBD2. Per germline, CDR1 LGHNA and CDR2 YNFKEQ. This CDR3 is built from 19 residues. Trimming at V came to 1 base and at J to 2 bases, leaving 16 bases not matched to a gene. CDR3 protein: CASSQGPPRGSGATYEQYF. The CDR3 nucleotides read TGTGCCAGCAGCCAAGGGCCCCCTAGGGGTAGCGGGGCAACCTACGAGCAGTACTTC.

This clonotype was observed at least ten times. V gene TRBV7-4 combines with J gene TRBJ1-1; the D gene is possibly TRBD1 (6 bases). CDR3 length: 15 residues. The germline V and J ends were trimmed by 5 bases and 5 bases, with 18 bases remaining between them. Per the germline V gene, CDR1 is SGHVT and CDR2 is SQSDAQ. CDR3 sequence (DNA): TGTGCCAGCAGCGAACGAGGGGGGGCGCGGACTGAAGCTTTCTTT. Translated: CASSERGGARTEAFF.

This clonotype was counted only a few times. The chain employs TRBV5-1 and TRBJ2-5; tentatively, D is TRBD1 or TRBD2 (5 bases each). Trimming stripped 0 bases from V and 6 bases from J, with 24 bases between. The CDR3 consists of 18 residues. Germline CDR1 is SGHRS and CDR2 is YFSETQ. CDR3 residues: CASSLAPWGRQRGKTQYF. In nucleotides, the CDR3 is TGCGCCAGCAGCTTGGCACCGTGGGGTCGACAGAGAGGGAAGACCCAGTACTTC.

This clonotype was observed many times. This chain joins TRBV11-1 and TRBJ1-2, with unresolved D. Between the trimmed V and J ends, which lost 7 bases and 4 bases, there was a span of 22 bases. The CDR3 totals 16 residues. Looked up from germline, CDR1 is SGHAT and CDR2 is FQDESV (reference sequence). CDR3 loop: CASIRETGPTSYGYTF. Here the CDR3 DNA reads TGTGCCAGCATCCGTGAAACCGGCCCTACATCCTATGGCTACACCTTC.